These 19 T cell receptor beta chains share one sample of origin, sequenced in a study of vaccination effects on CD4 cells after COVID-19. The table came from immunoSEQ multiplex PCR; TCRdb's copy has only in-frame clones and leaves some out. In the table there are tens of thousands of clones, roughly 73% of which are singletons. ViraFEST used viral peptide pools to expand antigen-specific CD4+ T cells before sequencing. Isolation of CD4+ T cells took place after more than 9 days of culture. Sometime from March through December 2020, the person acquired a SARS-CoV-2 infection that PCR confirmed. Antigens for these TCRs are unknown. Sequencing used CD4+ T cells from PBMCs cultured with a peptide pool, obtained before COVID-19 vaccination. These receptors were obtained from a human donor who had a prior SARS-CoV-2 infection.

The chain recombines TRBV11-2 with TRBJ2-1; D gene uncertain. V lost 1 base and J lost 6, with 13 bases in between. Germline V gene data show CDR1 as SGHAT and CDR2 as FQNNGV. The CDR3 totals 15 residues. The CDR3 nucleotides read TGTGCCAGCAGCTTAGCTGGCCTTAGTATCAATGAGCAGTTCTTC. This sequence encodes CASSLAGLSINEQFF.

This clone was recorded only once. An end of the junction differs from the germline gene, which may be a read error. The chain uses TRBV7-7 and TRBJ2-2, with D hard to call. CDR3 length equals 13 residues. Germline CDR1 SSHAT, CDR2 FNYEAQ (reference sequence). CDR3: CASSLGPRGELFF. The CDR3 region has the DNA TGTGCTAGCAGCTTAGGTCCTCGGGGGGAGCTGTTTTTT.

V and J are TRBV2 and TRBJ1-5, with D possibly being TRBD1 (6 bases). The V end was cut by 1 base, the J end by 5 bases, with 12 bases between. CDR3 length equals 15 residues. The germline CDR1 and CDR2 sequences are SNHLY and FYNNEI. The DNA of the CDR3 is TGTGCCAGCAGTGAAGAGGAGGGGGGTGATCAGCCCCAGCATTTT. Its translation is CASSEEEGGDQPQHF.

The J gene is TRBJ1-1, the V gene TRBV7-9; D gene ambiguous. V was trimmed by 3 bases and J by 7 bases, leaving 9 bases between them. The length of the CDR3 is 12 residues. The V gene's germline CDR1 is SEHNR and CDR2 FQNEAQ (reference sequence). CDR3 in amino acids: CASSFSSVEAFF. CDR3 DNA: TGTGCCAGCAGCTTCAGTTCCGTTGAAGCTTTCTTT.

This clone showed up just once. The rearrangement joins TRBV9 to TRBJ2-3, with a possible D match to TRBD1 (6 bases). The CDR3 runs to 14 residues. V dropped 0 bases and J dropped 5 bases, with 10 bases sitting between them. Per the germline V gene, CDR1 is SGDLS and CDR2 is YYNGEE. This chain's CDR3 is CASSVGVGGDTQYF. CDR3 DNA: TGTGCCAGCAGCGTAGGAGTAGGGGGAGATACGCAGTATTTT.

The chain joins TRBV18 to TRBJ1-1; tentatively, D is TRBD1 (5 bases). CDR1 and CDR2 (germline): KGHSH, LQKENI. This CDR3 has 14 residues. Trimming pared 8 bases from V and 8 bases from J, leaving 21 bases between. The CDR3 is CASRALGPGLEAFF. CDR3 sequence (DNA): TGTGCCAGCCGGGCTCTGGGGCCCGGACTCGAAGCTTTCTTT.

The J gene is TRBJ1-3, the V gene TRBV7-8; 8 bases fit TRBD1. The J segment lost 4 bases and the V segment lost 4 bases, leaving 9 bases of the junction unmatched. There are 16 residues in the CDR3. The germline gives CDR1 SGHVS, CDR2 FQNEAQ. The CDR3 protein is CASSSTGASFGNTIYF. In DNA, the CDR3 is TGTGCCAGCAGCTCGACAGGGGCCTCATTCGGAAACACCATATATTTT.

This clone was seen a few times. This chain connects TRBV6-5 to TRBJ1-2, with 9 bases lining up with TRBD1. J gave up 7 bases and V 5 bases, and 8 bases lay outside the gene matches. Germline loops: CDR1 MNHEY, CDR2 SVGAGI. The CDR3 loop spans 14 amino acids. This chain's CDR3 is CASSLRDRDSGYTF. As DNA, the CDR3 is TGTGCCAGCAGTCTCCGGGACAGGGATAGTGGCTACACCTTC.

The CDR3: CASSLEVGNKETQYF. The CDR3 nucleotides read TGCGCCAGCAGCTTGGAGGTAGGGAATAAAGAGACCCAGTACTTC. The gene calls are TRBV5-1 and TRBJ2-5; unclear D gene. V lost 0 bases to trimming and J lost 3 bases, with 12 bases between them. The V gene's germline CDR1 is SGHRS and CDR2 YFSETQ. This CDR3 comprises 15 residues.

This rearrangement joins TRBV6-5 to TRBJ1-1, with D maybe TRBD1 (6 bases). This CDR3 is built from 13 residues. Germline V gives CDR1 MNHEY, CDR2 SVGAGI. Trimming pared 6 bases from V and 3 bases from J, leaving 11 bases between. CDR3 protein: CASRREGDTEAFF. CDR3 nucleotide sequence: TGTGCCAGCAGGAGGGAGGGGGACACTGAAGCTTTCTTT.

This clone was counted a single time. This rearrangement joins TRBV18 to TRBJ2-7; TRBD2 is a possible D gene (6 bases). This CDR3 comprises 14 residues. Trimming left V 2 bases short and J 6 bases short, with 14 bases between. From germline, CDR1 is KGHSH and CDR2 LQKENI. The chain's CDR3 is CASSPGLLAAEQYF. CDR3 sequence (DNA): TGTGCCAGCTCACCAGGTTTACTAGCCGCCGAGCAGTACTTC.

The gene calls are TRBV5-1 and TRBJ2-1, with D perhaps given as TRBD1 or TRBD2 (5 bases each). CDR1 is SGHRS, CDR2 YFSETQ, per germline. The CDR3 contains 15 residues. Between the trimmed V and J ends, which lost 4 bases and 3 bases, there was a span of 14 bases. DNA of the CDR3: TGCGCCAGCAGCCCCGGGACCCTCCACTACAATGAGCAGTTCTTC. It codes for CASSPGTLHYNEQFF.

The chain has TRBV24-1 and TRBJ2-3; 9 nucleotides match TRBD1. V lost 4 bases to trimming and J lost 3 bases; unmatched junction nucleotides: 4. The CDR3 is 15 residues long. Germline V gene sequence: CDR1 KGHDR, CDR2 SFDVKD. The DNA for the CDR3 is TGTGCCACCAGTGAGGGGACAGGGAGGACAGATACGCAGTATTTT. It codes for CATSEGTGRTDTQYF.

This CDR3 reads CASSGNRGYEQYF. The CDR3 nucleotides read TGTGCCAGCAGTGGCAACAGGGGGTACGAGCAGTACTTC. This chain joins TRBV2 and TRBJ2-7; 8 bases map to TRBD1. The CDR3 runs 13 residues. V gave up 4 bases and J gave up 4 bases; unmatched junction bases: 3. Germline-derived CDR1 and CDR2 are SNHLY and FYNNEI.

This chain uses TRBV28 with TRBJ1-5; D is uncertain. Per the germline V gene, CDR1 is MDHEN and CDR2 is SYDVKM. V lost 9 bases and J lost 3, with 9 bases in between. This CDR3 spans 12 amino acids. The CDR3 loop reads CASQSPNQPQHF. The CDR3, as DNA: TGTGCCAGTCAGAGTCCCAATCAGCCCCAGCATTTT.

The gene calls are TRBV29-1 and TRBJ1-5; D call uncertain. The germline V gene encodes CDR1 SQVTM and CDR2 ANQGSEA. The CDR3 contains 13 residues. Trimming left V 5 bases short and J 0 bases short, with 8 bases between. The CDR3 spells CSVLTSSNQPQHF. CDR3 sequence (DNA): TGCAGCGTTCTTACCAGTAGCAATCAGCCCCAGCATTTT.

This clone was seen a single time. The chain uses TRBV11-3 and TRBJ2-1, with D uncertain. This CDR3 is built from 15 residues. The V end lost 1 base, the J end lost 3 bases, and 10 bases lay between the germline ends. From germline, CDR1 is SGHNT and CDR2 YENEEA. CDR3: CASSLGQTGYNEQFF. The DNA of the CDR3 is TGTGCCAGCAGCTTAGGGCAGACGGGCTACAATGAGCAGTTCTTC.

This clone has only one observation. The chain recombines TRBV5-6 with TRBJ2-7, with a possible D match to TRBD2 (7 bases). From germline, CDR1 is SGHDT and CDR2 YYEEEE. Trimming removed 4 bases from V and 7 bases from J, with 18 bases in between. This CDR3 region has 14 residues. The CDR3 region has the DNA TGTGCCAGCAGCCCGGGGGGCCGGGTGGGGGAGCAGTACTTC. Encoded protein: CASSPGGRVGEQYF. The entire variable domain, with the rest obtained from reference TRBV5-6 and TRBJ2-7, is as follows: DAGVTQSPTHLIKTRGQQVTLRCSPKSGHDTVSWYQQALGQGPQFIFQYYEEEERQRGNFPDRFSGHQFPNYSSELNVNALLLGDSALYLCASSPGGRVGEQYFGPGTRLTVT.

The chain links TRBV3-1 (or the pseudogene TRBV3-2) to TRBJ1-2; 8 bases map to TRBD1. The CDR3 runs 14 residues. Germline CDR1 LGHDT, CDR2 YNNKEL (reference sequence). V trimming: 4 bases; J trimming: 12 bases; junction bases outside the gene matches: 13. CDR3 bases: TGTGCCAGCAGCCCGTTCCAGATAGCAGGGGGCAACACCTTC. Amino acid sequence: CASSPFQIAGGNTF.